The source of this TCR beta chain is a study of shared clonotypes between healthy human individuals. Turning to the study itself: The study used three CD4 naive, three CD4 memory, two CD8 naive and one CD8 memory plate per donor. Study outcomes and limitations: Few donors restricted represented genetic and exposure-history diversity. Naive subsets usually exceeded memory subsets in estimated richness.

As concerns this clone: Antigen specificity is unknown.

Clones were sequenced by immunoSEQ multiplex PCR, and TCRdb holds only the in-frame ones, with some missing. The sample carries approximately 2.1 million clones, over 85% recorded once. Investigators divided CD4+ cells into CD45RA+ naive and CD45RA-negative memory subsets. Sequenced: naive CD4+ T cells from PBMCs. The subset denotes: CD45RA+ positively selected. The receptor comes from a man younger than 35 in good health. Some clones in this sample may be carry-over from other donors' samples.

The CDR3 nucleotides read TGTGCCAGCAGCCAGGGAGTGCCCAGCTACGAGCAGTACTTC. Amino acid sequence: CASSQGVPSYEQYF. V is TRBV9 and J is TRBJ2-7, with D possibly being TRBD1 or TRBD2 (5 bases each). Trimming took 4 bases from V and 3 from J, leaving 14 bases between them. CDR1 SGDLS and CDR2 YYNGEE come from the germline V gene. This CDR3 is built from 14 residues.